This is a list of T cell receptor beta chains from one sample in a study of T cells in tuberculosis. Sequencing used immunoSEQ multiplex PCR; TCRdb keeps in-frame clones, though not all of them. The sample contains 25,000 to 35,000 clones, around 90% of which appear only once. The specimen sequenced was PBMCs. Receptors originate from a donor aged 10 to 29 with latent tuberculosis or without tuberculosis infection. Each CDR3 is given with its conserved first and last residue. Each record gives: D gene, V gene, J gene, CDR3 length, clone size, CDR3 protein, CDR3 DNA. The D gene is left open where the match is weak. A row's size may be missing; if present it is once, few, many or a size class.

D gene: NA; V gene: TRBV28; J gene: TRBJ1-2; CDR3 length: 14; clone size: NA; CDR3 protein: CASSFPGLQYGYTF; CDR3 DNA: TGTGCCAGCAGTTTCCCCGGACTCCAGTATGGCTACACCTTC
D gene: NA; V gene: TRBV9; J gene: TRBJ2-1; CDR3 length: 15; clone size: NA; CDR3 protein: CASSLDAAGGDEQFF; CDR3 DNA: TGTGCCAGCAGCCTAGATGCGGCTGGCGGCGATGAGCAGTTCTTC
D gene: NA; V gene: TRBV5-5; J gene: TRBJ2-4; CDR3 length: 14; clone size: NA; CDR3 protein: CASSLWQTKNIQYF; CDR3 DNA: TGTGCCAGCAGCTTGTGGCAGACCAAAAACATTCAGTACTTC
D gene: NA; V gene: TRBV7-2; J gene: TRBJ2-7; CDR3 length: 15; clone size: few; CDR3 protein: CASSLGEVRSYEQYF; CDR3 DNA: TGTGCCAGCAGCCTAGGAGAAGTTCGCTCCTACGAGCAGTACTTC
D gene: NA; V gene: TRBV15; J gene: TRBJ2-5; CDR3 length: 16; clone size: NA; CDR3 protein: CATSRGGGRAQETQYF; CDR3 DNA: TGTGCCACCAGCAGAGGGGGGGGCCGGGCCCAAGAGACCCAGTACTTC
D gene: NA; V gene: TRBV7-2; J gene: TRBJ2-7; CDR3 length: 15; clone size: NA; CDR3 protein: CASSYREGAFHEQYF; CDR3 DNA: TGTGCCAGCAGCTACCGGGAGGGGGCGTTTCACGAGCAGTACTTC
D gene: NA; V gene: TRBV10-3; J gene: TRBJ2-3; CDR3 length: 13; clone size: NA; CDR3 protein: CASRQSSTDTQYF; CDR3 DNA: TGTGCCAGCCGACAATCCAGCACAGATACGCAGTATTTT
D gene: TRBD2; V gene: TRBV4-1; J gene: TRBJ2-3; CDR3 length: 19; clone size: once; CDR3 protein: CASSLGRTSLIDSTDTQYF; CDR3 DNA: TGCGCCAGCAGCCTGGGAAGGACTAGTCTTATTGATAGCACAGATACGCAGTATTTT
D gene: NA; V gene: TRBV7-2; J gene: TRBJ1-4; CDR3 length: 15; clone size: NA; CDR3 protein: CASSFRGRTNEKLFF; CDR3 DNA: TGTGCCAGCAGCTTCCGAGGAAGAACTAATGAAAAACTGTTTTTT
D gene: TRBD2; V gene: TRBV4-3; J gene: TRBJ2-3; CDR3 length: 16; clone size: NA; CDR3 protein: CASSQDVAGGTDTQYF; CDR3 DNA: TGCGCCAGCAGCCAAGATGTAGCGGGGGGCACAGATACGCAGTATTTT
D gene: TRBD1; V gene: TRBV16; J gene: TRBJ1-1; CDR3 length: 17; clone size: NA; CDR3 protein: CASSQSLTGLMNTEAFF; CDR3 DNA: TGTGCCAGCAGCCAGTCCTTGACAGGGCTCATGAACACTGAAGCTTTCTTT
D gene: TRBD1; V gene: TRBV7-2; J gene: TRBJ1-1; CDR3 length: 17; clone size: NA; CDR3 protein: CASSSFPTDRINTEAFF; CDR3 DNA: TGTGCCAGCAGCTCTTTCCCGACGGACAGGATTAACACTGAAGCTTTCTTT
D gene: NA; V gene: TRBV9; J gene: TRBJ2-5; CDR3 length: 15; clone size: NA; CDR3 protein: CASSVGGGLQETQYF; CDR3 DNA: TGTGCCAGCAGCGTAGGCGGGGGCCTCCAAGAGACCCAGTACTTC
D gene: NA; V gene: TRBV5-1; J gene: TRBJ1-4; CDR3 length: 17; clone size: once; CDR3 protein: CASSLAPPGTYNEKLFF; CDR3 DNA: TGCGCCAGCAGCTTGGCTCCCCCCGGGACATATAATGAAAAACTGTTTTTT
D gene: TRBD1; V gene: TRBV28; J gene: TRBJ1-6; CDR3 length: 15; clone size: NA; CDR3 protein: CASSRGQVYNSPLHF; CDR3 DNA: TGTGCCAGCAGTAGAGGACAGGTCTATAATTCACCCCTCCACTTT
D gene: TRBD1; V gene: TRBV9; J gene: TRBJ1-6; CDR3 length: 14; clone size: NA; CDR3 protein: CASSPGTGYSPLHF; CDR3 DNA: TGTGCCAGCAGCCCCGGGACAGGGTATTCACCCCTCCACTTT
D gene: TRBD2; V gene: TRBV5-1; J gene: TRBJ2-2; CDR3 length: 16; clone size: once; CDR3 protein: CASSPRTSGGAGELFF; CDR3 DNA: TGCGCCAGCAGCCCCAGGACTAGCGGGGGGGCAGGGGAGCTGTTTTTT
D gene: TRBD2; V gene: TRBV29-1; J gene: TRBJ2-3; CDR3 length: 18; clone size: NA; CDR3 protein: CSVDWGLWGKRGSDTQYF; CDR3 DNA: TGCAGCGTTGATTGGGGATTGTGGGGTAAGCGGGGGTCAGATACGCAGTATTTT
D gene: NA; V gene: TRBV15; J gene: TRBJ2-2; CDR3 length: 15; clone size: NA; CDR3 protein: CATSNGQANTGELFF; CDR3 DNA: TGTGCCACCAGCAACGGACAAGCGAACACCGGGGAGCTGTTTTTT
D gene: NA; V gene: TRBV9; J gene: TRBJ2-1; CDR3 length: 14; clone size: NA; CDR3 protein: CASSVSGTYNEQFF; CDR3 DNA: TGTGCCAGCAGCGTCTCCGGGACCTACAATGAGCAGTTCTTC
D gene: TRBD2; V gene: TRBV5-4; J gene: TRBJ2-1; CDR3 length: 13; clone size: NA; CDR3 protein: CASSPGTSNEQFF; CDR3 DNA: TGTGCCAGCAGCCCCGGGACTAGCAATGAGCAGTTCTTC
D gene: NA; V gene: TRBV15; J gene: TRBJ2-1; CDR3 length: 12; clone size: once; CDR3 protein: CAVKGLANEQFF; CDR3 DNA: TGTGCCGTGAAGGGGTTGGCTAATGAGCAGTTCTTC
D gene: TRBD1; V gene: TRBV11-2; J gene: TRBJ2-7; CDR3 length: 16; clone size: NA; CDR3 protein: CASSLISGGRVREQYF; CDR3 DNA: TGTGCCAGCAGCTTAATCTCAGGGGGCCGGGTTCGCGAGCAGTACTTC
D gene: NA; V gene: TRBV11-2; J gene: TRBJ2-3; CDR3 length: 15; clone size: NA; CDR3 protein: CASSLTDRWADTQYF; CDR3 DNA: TGTGCCAGCAGCCTCACCGACAGGTGGGCAGATACGCAGTATTTT
D gene: TRBD1; V gene: TRBV6-1; J gene: TRBJ1-5; CDR3 length: 15; clone size: NA; CDR3 protein: CASIGRTGGNQPQHF; CDR3 DNA: TGTGCCAGCATTGGACGTACAGGGGGCAATCAGCCCCAGCATTTT
D gene: NA; V gene: TRBV6-5; J gene: TRBJ2-5; CDR3 length: 15; clone size: NA; CDR3 protein: CASSSFGNAAETQYF; CDR3 DNA: TGTGCCAGCTCTTCTTTCGGAAACGCGGCGGAGACCCAGTACTTC
D gene: TRBD1; V gene: TRBV13; J gene: TRBJ1-1; CDR3 length: 15; clone size: NA; CDR3 protein: CASSLRTGWNTEAFF; CDR3 DNA: TGTGCCAGCAGCCTACGGACAGGGTGGAACACTGAAGCTTTCTTT
D gene: NA; V gene: TRBV5-7; J gene: TRBJ1-3; CDR3 length: 14; clone size: NA; CDR3 protein: CASSLGGAGNTIYF; CDR3 DNA: TGTGCCAGCAGCTTGGGAGGAGCTGGAAACACCATATATTTT
D gene: TRBD1; V gene: TRBV7-2; J gene: TRBJ1-1; CDR3 length: 17; clone size: NA; CDR3 protein: CASSPRGSLRGSTEAFF; CDR3 DNA: TGTGCCAGCAGCCCCAGGGGGTCTTTAAGAGGGTCCACTGAAGCTTTCTTT
D gene: NA; V gene: TRBV28; J gene: TRBJ1-1; CDR3 length: 13; clone size: once; CDR3 protein: CASSQTQGLEAFF; CDR3 DNA: TGTGCCAGCAGTCAAACCCAGGGCCTCGAAGCTTTCTTT
D gene: NA; V gene: TRBV6-1; J gene: TRBJ1-1; CDR3 length: 14; clone size: NA; CDR3 protein: CASARQAPNTEAFF; CDR3 DNA: TGTGCCAGCGCAAGACAGGCCCCGAACACTGAAGCTTTCTTT
D gene: NA; V gene: TRBV18; J gene: TRBJ1-1; CDR3 length: 15; clone size: NA; CDR3 protein: CASSPAEWAGTEAFF; CDR3 DNA: TGTGCCAGCTCACCAGCGGAGTGGGCGGGCACTGAAGCTTTCTTT
D gene: TRBD1; V gene: TRBV13; J gene: TRBJ1-1; CDR3 length: 15; clone size: NA; CDR3 protein: CASSPTGTGKTEAFF; CDR3 DNA: TGTGCCAGCAGCCCAACCGGGACAGGGAAAACTGAAGCTTTCTTT
D gene: TRBD1; V gene: TRBV6-1; J gene: TRBJ1-5; CDR3 length: 15; clone size: NA; CDR3 protein: CASSERGQGHQPQHF; CDR3 DNA: TGTGCCAGCAGTGAACGTGGACAGGGGCATCAGCCCCAGCATTTT
D gene: NA; V gene: TRBV7-2; J gene: TRBJ2-5; CDR3 length: 14; clone size: NA; CDR3 protein: CASSSMWDGGTQYF; CDR3 DNA: TGTGCCAGCAGCTCCATGTGGGACGGGGGGACCCAGTACTTC
D gene: NA; V gene: TRBV27; J gene: TRBJ2-1; CDR3 length: 15; clone size: once; CDR3 protein: CASSLNSPDYNEQFF; CDR3 DNA: TGTGCCAGCAGTCTTAATAGCCCTGACTACAATGAGCAGTTCTTC